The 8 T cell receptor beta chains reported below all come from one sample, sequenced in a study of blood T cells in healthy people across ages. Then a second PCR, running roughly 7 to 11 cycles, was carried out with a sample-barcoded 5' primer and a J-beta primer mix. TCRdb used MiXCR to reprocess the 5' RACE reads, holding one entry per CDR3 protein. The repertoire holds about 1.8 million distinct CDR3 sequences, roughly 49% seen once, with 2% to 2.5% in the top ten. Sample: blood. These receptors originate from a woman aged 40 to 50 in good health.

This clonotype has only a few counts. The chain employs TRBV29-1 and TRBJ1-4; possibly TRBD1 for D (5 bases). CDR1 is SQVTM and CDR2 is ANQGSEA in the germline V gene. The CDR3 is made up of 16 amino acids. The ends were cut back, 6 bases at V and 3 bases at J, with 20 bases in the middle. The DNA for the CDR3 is TGCAGCGTGGGACCTCGCGGGGTAGCGTCTAATGAAAAACTGTTTTTT. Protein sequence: CSVGPRGVASNEKLFF.

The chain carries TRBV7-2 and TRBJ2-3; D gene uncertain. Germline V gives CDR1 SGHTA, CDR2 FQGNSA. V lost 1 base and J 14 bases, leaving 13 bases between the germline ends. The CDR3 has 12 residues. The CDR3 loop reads CASSLVNREWYF. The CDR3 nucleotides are TGTGCCAGCAGCTTAGTCAACAGAGAGTGGTATTTT.

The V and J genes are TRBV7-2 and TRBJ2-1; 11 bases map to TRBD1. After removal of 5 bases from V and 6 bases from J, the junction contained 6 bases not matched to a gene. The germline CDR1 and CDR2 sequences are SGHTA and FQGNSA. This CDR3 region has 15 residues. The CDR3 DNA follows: TGTGCCAGCAGCCCGGGGACAGGGGGAGGCAATGAGCAGTTCTTC. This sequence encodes CASSPGTGGGNEQFF.

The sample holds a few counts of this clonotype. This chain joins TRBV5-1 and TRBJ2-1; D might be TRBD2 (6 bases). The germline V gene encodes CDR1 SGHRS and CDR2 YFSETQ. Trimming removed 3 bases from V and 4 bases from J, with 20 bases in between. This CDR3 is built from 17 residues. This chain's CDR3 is CASSYNGGAGGYNEQFF. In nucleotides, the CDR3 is TGCGCCAGCAGCTACAACGGCGGGGCTGGGGGGTACAATGAGCAGTTCTTC.

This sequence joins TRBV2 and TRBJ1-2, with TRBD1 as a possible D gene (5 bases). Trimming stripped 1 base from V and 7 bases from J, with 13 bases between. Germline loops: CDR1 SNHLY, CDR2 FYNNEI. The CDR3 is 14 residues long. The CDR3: CASSEDLWGGGYTF. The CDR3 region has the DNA TGTGCCAGCAGTGAAGATTTGTGGGGCGGTGGCTACACCTTC.

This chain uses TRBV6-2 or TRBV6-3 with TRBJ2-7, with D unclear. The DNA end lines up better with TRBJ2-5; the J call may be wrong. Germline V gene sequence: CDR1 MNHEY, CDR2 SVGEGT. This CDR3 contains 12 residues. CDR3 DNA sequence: TGTGCCAGCAGCAACCCATGGGAGACCCAGTACTTC. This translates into CASSNPWETQYF.

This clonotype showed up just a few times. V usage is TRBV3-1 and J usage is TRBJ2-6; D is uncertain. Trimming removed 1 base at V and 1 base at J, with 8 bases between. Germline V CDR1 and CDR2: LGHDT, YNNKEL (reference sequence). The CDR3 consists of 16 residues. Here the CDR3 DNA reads TGTGCCAGCAGCCAAGGATGGGGATCTGGGGCCAACGTCCTGACTTTC. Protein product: CASSQGWGSGANVLTF.

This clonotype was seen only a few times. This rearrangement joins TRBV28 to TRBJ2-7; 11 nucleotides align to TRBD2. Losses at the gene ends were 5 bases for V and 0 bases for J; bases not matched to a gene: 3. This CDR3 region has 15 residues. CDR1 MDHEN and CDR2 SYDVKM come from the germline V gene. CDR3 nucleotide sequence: TGTGCCAGCAGTCAGACTAGCGGGGTCTCCTACGAGCAGTACTTC. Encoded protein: CASSQTSGVSYEQYF.